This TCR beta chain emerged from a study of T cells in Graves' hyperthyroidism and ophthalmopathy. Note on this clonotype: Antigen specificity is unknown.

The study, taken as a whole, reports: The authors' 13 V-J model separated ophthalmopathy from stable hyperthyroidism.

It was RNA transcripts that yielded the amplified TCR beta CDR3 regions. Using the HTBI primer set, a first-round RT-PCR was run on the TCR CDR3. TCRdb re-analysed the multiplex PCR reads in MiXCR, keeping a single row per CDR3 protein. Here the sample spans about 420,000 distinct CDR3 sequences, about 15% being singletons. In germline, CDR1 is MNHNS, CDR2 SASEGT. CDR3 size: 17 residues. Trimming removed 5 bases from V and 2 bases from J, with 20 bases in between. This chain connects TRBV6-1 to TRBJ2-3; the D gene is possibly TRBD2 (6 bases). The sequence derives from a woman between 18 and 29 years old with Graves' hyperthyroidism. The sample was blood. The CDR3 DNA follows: TGTGCCAGCAGTTATTCCGGCTCATTGGGACTCACAGATACGCAGTATTTT. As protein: CASSYSGSLGLTDTQYF.